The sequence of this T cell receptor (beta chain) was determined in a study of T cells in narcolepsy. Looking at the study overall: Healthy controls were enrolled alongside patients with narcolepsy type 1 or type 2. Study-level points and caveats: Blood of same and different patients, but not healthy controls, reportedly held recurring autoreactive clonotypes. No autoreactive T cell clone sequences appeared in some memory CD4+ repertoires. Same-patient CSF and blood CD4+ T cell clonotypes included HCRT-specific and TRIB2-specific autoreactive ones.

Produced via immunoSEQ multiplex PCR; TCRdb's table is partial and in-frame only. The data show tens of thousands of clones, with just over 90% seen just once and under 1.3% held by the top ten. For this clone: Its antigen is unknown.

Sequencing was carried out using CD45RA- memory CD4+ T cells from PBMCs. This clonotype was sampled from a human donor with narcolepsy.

The CDR3 bases are TGTGCCAGCAGCGTAGCAGGGGGGAATCAGCCCCAGCATTTT. Its protein is CASSVAGGNQPQHF. The rearrangement uses TRBV9 and TRBJ1-5; 7 positions match TRBD1. J was trimmed by 4 bases and V by 0 bases; bases with no gene match: 1. Germline assignment: CDR1 SGDLS and CDR2 YYNGEE. The CDR3 totals 14 residues.